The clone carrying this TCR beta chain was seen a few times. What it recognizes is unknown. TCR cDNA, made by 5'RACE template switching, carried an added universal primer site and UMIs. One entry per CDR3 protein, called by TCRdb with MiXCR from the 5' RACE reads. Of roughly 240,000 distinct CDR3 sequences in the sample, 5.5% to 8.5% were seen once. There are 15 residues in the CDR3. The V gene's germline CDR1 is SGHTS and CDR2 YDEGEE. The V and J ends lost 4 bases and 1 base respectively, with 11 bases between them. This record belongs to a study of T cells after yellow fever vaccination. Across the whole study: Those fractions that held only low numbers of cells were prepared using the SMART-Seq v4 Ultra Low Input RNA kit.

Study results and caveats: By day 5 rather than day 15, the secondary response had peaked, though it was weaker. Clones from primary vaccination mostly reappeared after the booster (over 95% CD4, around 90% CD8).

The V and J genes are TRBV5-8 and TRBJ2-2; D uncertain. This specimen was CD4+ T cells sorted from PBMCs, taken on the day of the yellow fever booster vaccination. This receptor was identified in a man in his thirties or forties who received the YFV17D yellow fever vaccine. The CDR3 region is CASSKTTLNTGELFF. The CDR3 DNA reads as TGTGCCAGCAGCAAAACTACATTGAACACCGGGGAGCTGTTTTTT.